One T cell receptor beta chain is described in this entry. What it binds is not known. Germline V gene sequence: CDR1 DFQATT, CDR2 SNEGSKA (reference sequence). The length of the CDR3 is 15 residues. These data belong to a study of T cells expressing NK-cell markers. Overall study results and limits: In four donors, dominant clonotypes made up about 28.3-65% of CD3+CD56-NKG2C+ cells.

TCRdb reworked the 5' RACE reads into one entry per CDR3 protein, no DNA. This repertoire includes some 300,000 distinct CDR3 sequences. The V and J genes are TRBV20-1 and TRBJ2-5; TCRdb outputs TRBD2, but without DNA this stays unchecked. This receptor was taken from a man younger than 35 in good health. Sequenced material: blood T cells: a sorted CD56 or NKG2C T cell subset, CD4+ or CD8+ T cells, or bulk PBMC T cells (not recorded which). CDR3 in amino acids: CSVDRTSGSKETQYF.